A single sample gave rise to the 25 T cell receptor beta chains below, sequenced in a study of control samples from healthy donors and cancer patients (dated by TCRdb to about 2020). Library preparation employed the immunoSEQ multiplex PCR assay. TCRdb limited this immuneACCESS table to in-frame rearrangements with V and J called. A share of clones is missing; checked studies link under half to unresolved V genes, and the rest is unexplained. A total of some 71,000 clones appear in this sample, around nine tenths of them only once. The leading ten clones occupy around 19% of the sample. The sequenced sample consisted of PBMCs. The receptor set was obtained from a man aged 55 to 69 with lung cancer.

The chain uses TRBV6-5 and TRBJ1-1; D unresolved. The CDR3 is made up of 14 amino acids. The ends were cut back, 2 bases at V and 0 bases at J, with 7 bases in the middle. Germline V lookup: CDR1 MNHEY, CDR2 SVGAGI. This chain's CDR3 is CASSYTPMNTEAFF. The CDR3 DNA reads TGTGCCAGCAGTTACACTCCGATGAACACTGAAGCTTTCTTT.

The CDR3 loop reads CASSLTPYEQYV. CDR3 DNA sequence: TGTGCCAGCAGCTTAACGCCCTACGAGCAGTACGTC. J is TRBJ2-7 and V is TRBV7-9; D gene uncertain. Germline values: CDR1 SEHNR, CDR2 FQNEAQ (reference sequence). V lost 2 bases to trimming and J lost 2 bases, with 4 bases between them. This CDR3 contains 12 residues.

V and J are TRBV10-2 and TRBJ1-2, with D unresolved. CDR3 length: 13 amino acids. The ends were cut back, 10 bases at V and 0 bases at J, with 12 bases in the middle. Germline values: CDR1 WSHSY, CDR2 SAAADI. CDR3 DNA: TGCGCCATCCACTCGGACTCTAACTATGGCTACACCTTC. Translation gives CAIHSDSNYGYTF.

The V gene is TRBV5-1, the J gene TRBJ1-1, with D possibly TRBD1 on 6 matching bases. This CDR3 region has 15 residues. Trimming took off 4 bases at V and 3 bases at J, with 16 bases between the two ends. Germline V gives CDR1 SGHRS, CDR2 YFSETQ. The CDR3 bases are TGCGCCAGCAGCGGTGGGGGACATACAGACACTGAAGCTTTCTTT. Its translation: CASSGGGHTDTEAFF.

This clone has a single count. The genes are TRBV27 and TRBJ2-7; either TRBD1 or TRBD2 may supply D (6 bases each). This CDR3 is built from 14 residues. CDR1 is MNHEY and CDR2 is SMNVEV in the germline V gene (reference sequence). Trimming left V 5 bases short and J 3 bases short, with 14 bases between. CDR3 nucleotide sequence: TGTGCCAGCAGTCGAGAAGGGGGGCTCTACGAGCAGTACTTC. Its protein product is CASSREGGLYEQYF.

This chain links TRBV9 with TRBJ1-5; D remains unclear. This CDR3 is built from 13 residues. The germline V gene has CDR1 SGDLS and CDR2 YYNGEE. Trimming removed 0 bases at V and 0 bases at J, with 1 base between. The CDR3 sequence is CASSVGSNQPQHF. Here the CDR3 DNA reads TGTGCCAGCAGCGTAGGTAGCAATCAGCCCCAGCATTTT. The entire variable domain, with the rest obtained from reference TRBV9 and TRBJ1-5, is as follows: DSGVTQTPKHLITATGQRVTLRCSPRSGDLSVYWYQQSLDQGLQFLIQYYNGEERAKGNILERFSAQQFPDLHSELNLSSLELGDSALYFCASSVGSNQPQHFGDGTRLSIL.

V is TRBV18 and J is TRBJ1-3, with D hard to call. V was cut by 2 bases and J by 3 bases, with 11 bases left in between. Germline V gene lookup returns CDR1 KGHSH and CDR2 LQKENI. This CDR3 contains 15 residues. CDR3 in amino acids: CASSPGSGNGNTIYF. As DNA, the CDR3 is TGTGCCAGCTCACCAGGGTCAGGAAATGGAAACACCATATATTTT.

The chain is built from TRBV4-1 and TRBJ2-1; TRBD2 matches at 8 bases. Per the germline V gene, CDR1 is MGHRA and CDR2 is YSYEKL. The CDR3 runs 16 residues. V lost 5 bases, J lost 4 bases, and 10 bases stayed unmatched. DNA for the CDR3: TGCGCCAGCAGCTCCCGCCGGGAGGGTAATTACAATGAGCAGTTCTTC. Translating it yields CASSSRREGNYNEQFF.

The chain couples TRBV3-1 (or the pseudogene TRBV3-2) to TRBJ1-1; no clear D. From germline, CDR1 is LGHDT and CDR2 YNNKEL (reference sequence). V was trimmed by 3 bases and J by 11 bases, leaving 10 bases between them. The CDR3 length is 11 residues. The CDR3 protein is CASSQNSGAFF. Here the CDR3 DNA reads TGTGCCAGCAGCCAGAACAGTGGCGCTTTCTTT.

This chain joins TRBV6-5 and TRBJ1-6; D uncertain. V lost 5 bases, J lost 7 bases, and 6 bases lay in between. CDR1 and CDR2 from the germline V gene are MNHEY and SVGAGI. The CDR3 totals 12 residues. DNA for the CDR3: TGTGCCAGCAGTCTTCGAAATTCACCCCTCCACTTT. Amino acid sequence: CASSLRNSPLHF.

The J gene is TRBJ1-1, the V gene TRBV29-1, with no clear D. V was shortened by 7 bases and J by 4 bases, with 19 bases between the two germline ends. The CDR3 is made up of 14 amino acids. Germline CDR1 reads SQVTM; CDR2 reads ANQGSEA. The CDR3 nucleotides read TGCAGCGCCCCACCGCCGGGCGGAGGCACTGAAGCTTTCTTT. It specifies CSAPPPGGGTEAFF.

The gene calls are TRBV12-3 or TRBV12-4 and TRBJ2-7; the D gene is possibly TRBD1 (6 bases). CDR3 length equals 12 residues. This CDR3 reads CGGQGQYYEQYV. CDR3 bases: TGTGGAGGGCAGGGGCAGTACTACGAGCAGTACGTC.

This chain connects TRBV7-2 to TRBJ1-2; TRBD1 aligns across 9 bases. The CDR3 is 15 amino acids. V lost 5 bases to trimming and J lost 4 bases; unmatched junction nucleotides: 8. Germline V gene sequence: CDR1 SGHTA, CDR2 FQGNSA. DNA for the CDR3: TGTGCCAGCAGCCTACAGGGGGCGCTGAGCTATGGCTACACCTTC. Protein product: CASSLQGALSYGYTF.

A remark on this clone: Other DNA variants within this sample encode the same CDR3. The rearrangement links TRBV12-3 or TRBV12-4 to TRBJ1-2, with D hard to call. The CDR3 totals 12 residues. The V gene lost 4 bases and the J gene lost 5 bases, with 8 bases spanning the gap. In DNA, the CDR3 is TGTGCCAGCAGTTCCACGGGGTATGGCTACACCTTC. It translates to CASSSTGYGYTF.

CDR3 DNA sequence: TGCGCCAGCAGCCCACGATCGACAGGTTCCACAGATACGCAGTATTTT. This translates into CASSPRSTGSTDTQYF. This chain joins TRBV5-1 and TRBJ2-3; D perhaps matches TRBD1 (6 bases). CDR1 is SGHRS and CDR2 is YFSETQ in the germline V gene. The CDR3 is 16 residues long. V gave up 4 bases and J gave up 2 bases, with 17 bases separating them.

The chain has TRBV5-1 and TRBJ2-3; D not resolved. Trimming cost V 2 bases and J 2 bases, with 9 bases left between them. Germline V gives CDR1 SGHRS, CDR2 YFSETQ. The length of the CDR3 is 14 residues. The CDR3 loop reads CASSFAANTDTQYF. The CDR3 coding sequence is TGCGCCAGCAGCTTTGCAGCTAACACAGATACGCAGTATTTT.

The chain is built from TRBV4-1 and TRBJ2-3, with 7 bases matching TRBD2. V gave up 2 bases and J gave up 3 bases; unmatched junction bases: 5. Germline-derived CDR1 and CDR2 are MGHRA and YSYEKL. The CDR3 spans 15 residues. CDR3 DNA sequence: TGCGCCAGCAGCCAAACACTAGCGTGGACAGATACGCAGTATTTT. It encodes CASSQTLAWTDTQYF.

This clone was counted once. The chain joins TRBV11-3 to TRBJ2-2; 8 nucleotides align to TRBD1. This CDR3 comprises 18 residues. The junction had 12 bases not matched to a gene; V was cut back by 4 bases and J by 2 bases. CDR1 and CDR2 (germline): SGHNT, YENEEA. The CDR3: CASSSNSPTGANTGELFF. For the CDR3, the DNA is TGTGCCAGCAGCTCAAATAGCCCGACAGGGGCCAACACCGGGGAGCTGTTTTTT.

The chain carries TRBV5-1 and TRBJ2-3; weak D call: TRBD2 (7 bases). V was shortened by 4 bases and J by 0 bases, with 9 bases between the two germline ends. The CDR3 is made up of 14 amino acids. Germline CDR1 SGHRS, CDR2 YFSETQ. In DNA form, the CDR3 reads TGCGCCAGCAGCGAGGGGGGGAGCACAGATACGCAGTATTTT. Amino acid sequence: CASSEGGSTDTQYF.

The chain recombines TRBV5-1 with TRBJ1-5; D perhaps matches TRBD1 (6 bases). Germline V gene sequence: CDR1 SGHRS, CDR2 YFSETQ. Trimming removed 0 bases from V and 2 bases from J, with 9 bases in between. The CDR3 has 15 residues. The CDR3 loop reads CASSLEWGRNQPQHF. The CDR3 DNA reads TGCGCCAGCAGCTTGGAATGGGGGCGCAATCAGCCCCAGCATTTT. Complete variable domain (other parts from reference TRBV5-1 and TRBJ1-5): KAGVTQTPRYLIKTRGQQVTLSCSPISGHRSVSWYQQTPGQGLQFLFEYFSETQRNKGNFPGRFSGRQFSNSRSEMNVSTLELGDSALYLCASSLEWGRNQPQHFGDGTRLSIL.

This clone was detected once. The V and J genes are TRBV7-6 and TRBJ2-7; TRBD1 matches at 12 bases. V lost 4 bases, J lost 5 bases, and 6 bases stayed unmatched. Germline loops: CDR1 SGHVS, CDR2 FNYEAQ. The CDR3 runs 15 residues. The CDR3 reads CASSYGTGGIDEQYV. CDR3 DNA: TGTGCCAGCAGCTATGGGACAGGGGGCATCGACGAGCAGTACGTC.

This clone was observed a single time. The chain carries TRBV5-1 and TRBJ2-3, with D maybe TRBD2 (5 bases). This CDR3 has 13 amino acids. Germline V gene data show CDR1 as SGHRS and CDR2 as YFSETQ. Trimming removed 0 bases from V and 8 bases from J, with 10 bases in between. The CDR3 reads CASSLESGGTQYF. CDR3 nucleotides: TGCGCCAGCAGCTTGGAGTCCGGAGGTACGCAGTATTTT. Looking up the rest from reference TRBV5-1 and TRBJ2-3 gives the full variable domain: KAGVTQTPRYLIKTRGQQVTLSCSPISGHRSVSWYQQTPGQGLQFLFEYFSETQRNKGNFPGRFSGRQFSNSRSEMNVSTLELGDSALYLCASSLESGGTQYFGPGTRLTVL.

The chain recombines TRBV5-1 with TRBJ2-2; 9 bases are a match to TRBD1. V shed 4 bases and J 0 bases; nucleotides not matched to a gene: 1. This CDR3 has 15 residues. CDR1 and CDR2 (germline): SGHRS, YFSETQ. CDR3 protein: CASSRDRANTGELFF. CDR3 nucleotide sequence: TGCGCCAGCAGCCGGGACAGGGCGAACACCGGGGAGCTGTTTTTT.

The V call is TRBV6-1, the J call TRBJ2-1, with TRBD2 as a possible D gene (5 bases). The CDR3 has 13 amino acids. Germline V gene data show CDR1 as MNHNS and CDR2 as SASEGT. Trimming stripped 2 bases from V and 7 bases from J, with 9 bases between. CDR3 protein: CASSETRANEQFF. In DNA form, the CDR3 reads TGTGCCAGCAGTGAAACGAGGGCGAATGAGCAGTTCTTC.

The CDR3 sequence is CAWSSLDQPQHF. The CDR3 DNA is TGTGCCTGGAGTTCGCTTGACCAGCCCCAGCATTTT. The chain carries TRBV30 and TRBJ1-5, with D uncertain. Trimming took off 2 bases at V and 7 bases at J, with 9 bases between the two ends. The CDR3 loop spans 12 amino acids. Germline loops: CDR1 GTSNPN, CDR2 SVGIG (reference sequence).